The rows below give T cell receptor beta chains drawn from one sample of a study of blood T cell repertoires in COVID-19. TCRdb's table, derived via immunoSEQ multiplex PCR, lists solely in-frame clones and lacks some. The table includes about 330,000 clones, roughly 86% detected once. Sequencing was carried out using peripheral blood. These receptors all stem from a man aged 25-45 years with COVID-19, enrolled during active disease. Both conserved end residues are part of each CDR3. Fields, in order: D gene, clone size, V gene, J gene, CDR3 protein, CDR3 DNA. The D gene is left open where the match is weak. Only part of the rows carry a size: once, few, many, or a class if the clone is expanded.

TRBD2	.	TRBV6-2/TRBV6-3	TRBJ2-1	CASSYSRYGTSSFNEQFF	TGTGCCAGCAGTTACTCGAGGTATGGGACTAGCTCTTTCAATGAGCAGTTCTTC
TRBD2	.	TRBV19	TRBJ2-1	CASRVAGGVEQFF	TGTGCCAGTAGGGTAGCGGGGGGTGTAGAGCAGTTCTTC
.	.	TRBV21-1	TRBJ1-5	CASSKAGTASRPQHF	TGTGCCAGCAGCAAAGCCGGGACAGCCTCTCGGCCCCAGCATTTT
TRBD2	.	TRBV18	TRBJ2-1	CAVAGEYNEQFF	TGTGCCGTAGCGGGGGAGTACAATGAGCAGTTCTTC
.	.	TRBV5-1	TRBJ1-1	CASSLGPGSNTEAFF	TGCGCCAGCAGCTTGGGCCCAGGGTCGAACACTGAAGCTTTCTTT
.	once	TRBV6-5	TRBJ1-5	CASPGGGWGQPQHF	TGTGCCAGTCCGGGGGGGGGCTGGGGTCAGCCCCAGCATTTT
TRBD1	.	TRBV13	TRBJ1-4	CASSPTGRLNEKLFF	TGTGCCAGCAGCCCGACAGGGAGACTTAATGAAAAACTGTTTTTT
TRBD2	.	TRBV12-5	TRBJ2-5	CASGLLAGISETQYF	TGTGCTAGTGGTTTGCTAGCGGGGATCAGTGAGACCCAGTACTTC
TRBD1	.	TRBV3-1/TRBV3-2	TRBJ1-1	CASSRPGGPEAFF	TGTGCCAGCAGCCGCCCAGGGGGCCCTGAAGCTTTCTTT
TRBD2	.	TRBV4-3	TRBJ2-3	CASSQAPVAGGRADTQYF	TGCGCCAGCAGCCAAGCTCCGGTCGCGGGAGGGCGGGCAGATACGCAGTATTTT
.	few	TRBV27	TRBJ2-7	CASSLSSGTPFSYEQYF	TGTGCCAGCAGTTTAAGTTCAGGGACACCATTCTCCTACGAGCAGTACTTC
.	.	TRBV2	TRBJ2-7	CASSPMTGIHEQYF	TGTGCCAGCAGCCCCATGACCGGGATCCACGAGCAGTACTTC
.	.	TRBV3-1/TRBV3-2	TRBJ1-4	CASSQSGGNEKLFF	TGTGCCAGCAGCCAAAGTGGGGGGAATGAAAAACTGTTTTTT
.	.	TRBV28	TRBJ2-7	CASSPRRYSYEQYF	TGTGCCAGCAGTCCCCGCAGGTACTCCTACGAGCAGTACTTC
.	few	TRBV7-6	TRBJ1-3	CASSLFGAGASGNTIYF	TGTGCCAGCAGCTTATTTGGGGCAGGCGCCTCTGGAAACACCATATATTTT
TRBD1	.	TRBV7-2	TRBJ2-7	CASSSGTGGFEQYF	TGTGCCAGCAGTTCCGGGACAGGGGGGTTCGAGCAGTACTTC
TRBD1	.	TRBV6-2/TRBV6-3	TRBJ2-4	CASSYSRGLINIQYF	TGTGCCAGCAGTTACTCCAGGGGGCTCATAAACATTCAGTACTTC
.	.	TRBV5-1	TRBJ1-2	CASSFSQGRNYGYTF	TGCGCCAGCAGCTTCTCCCAGGGGAGAAACTATGGCTACACCTTC
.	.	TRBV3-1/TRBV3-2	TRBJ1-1	CASSLRDLSTEAFF	TGTGCCAGCAGCCTTAGAGATTTGAGCACTGAAGCTTTCTTT
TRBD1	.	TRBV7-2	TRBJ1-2	CASSSRTGWANYGYTF	TGTGCCAGCAGCTCGAGGACAGGGTGGGCTAACTATGGCTACACCTTC
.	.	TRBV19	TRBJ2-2	CASRVLEGLGGELFF	TGTGCCAGTAGAGTTTTGGAGGGGCTTGGCGGGGAGCTGTTTTTT
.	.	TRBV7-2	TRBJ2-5	CASNKGGGNQETQYF	TGTGCCAGCAACAAGGGGGGGGGTAACCAAGAGACCCAGTACTTC
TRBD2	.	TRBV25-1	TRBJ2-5	CASSEYYLGGRSGETQYF	TGTGCCAGCAGTGAATATTATCTTGGCGGGAGGTCCGGGGAGACCCAGTACTTC
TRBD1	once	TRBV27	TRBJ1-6	CASSLFDRVNSPLHF	TGTGCCAGCAGTTTATTTGACAGGGTTAATTCACCCCTCCACTTT
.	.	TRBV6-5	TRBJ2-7	CASSPSGAFSYEQYF	TGTGCCAGCAGCCCGTCGGGAGCGTTCTCCTACGAGCAGTACTTC
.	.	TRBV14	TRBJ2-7	CASSQLGPYYEQYF	TGTGCCAGCAGCCAGTTGGGCCCTTATTACGAGCAGTACTTC
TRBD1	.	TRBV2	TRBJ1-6	CASSEATGVENSPLHF	TGTGCCAGCAGTGAAGCCACAGGGGTTGAGAATTCACCCCTCCACTTT
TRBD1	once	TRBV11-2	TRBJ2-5	CASSLRRDRALETQYF	TGTGCCAGCAGCTTACGCCGGGACAGGGCCTTGGAGACCCAGTACTTC
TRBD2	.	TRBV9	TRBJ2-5	CASSVDLLPLGGETQYF	TGTGCCAGCAGCGTAGACCTCCTGCCTCTGGGGGGGGAGACCCAGTACTTC
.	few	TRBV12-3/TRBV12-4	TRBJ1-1	CASSLVRDTEAFF	TGTGCCAGCAGTTTAGTTCGGGACACTGAAGCTTTCTTT
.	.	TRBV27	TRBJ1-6	CASSLLQYSPLHF	TGTGCCAGCAGTTTATTACAGTATTCACCCCTCCACTTT
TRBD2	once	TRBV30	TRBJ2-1	CAWSVWGTRGVNEQFF	TGTGCCTGGAGTGTATGGGGGACTAGGGGCGTCAATGAGCAGTTCTTC
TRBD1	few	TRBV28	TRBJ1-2	CATSIQGVNGYTF	TGTGCCACCTCAATACAGGGGGTGAATGGCTACACCTTC
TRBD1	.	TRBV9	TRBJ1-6	CASSASGQARSPLHF	TGTGCCAGCAGCGCCTCGGGACAGGCCCGTTCACCCCTCCACTTT
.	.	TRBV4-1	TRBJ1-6	CASSPKATGVKNSPLHF	TGCGCCAGCAGCCCGAAGGCCACAGGAGTTAAAAATTCACCCCTCCACTTT
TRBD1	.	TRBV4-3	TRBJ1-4	CASSQGTGGSYEKLFF	TGCGCCAGCAGCCAAGGGACAGGGGGCTCGTATGAAAAACTGTTTTTT
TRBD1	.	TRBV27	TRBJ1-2	CASRELGTGYGYTF	TGTGCCAGCAGGGAATTGGGGACAGGTTATGGCTACACCTTC
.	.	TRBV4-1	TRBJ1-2	CASSQDGHDEGRNGYTF	TGCGCCAGCAGCCAAGACGGTCACGATGAGGGAAGAAATGGCTACACCTTC
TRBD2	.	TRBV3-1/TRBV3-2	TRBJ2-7	CASSQVYGTNYEQYF	TGTGCCAGCAGCCAAGTCTACGGGACTAACTACGAGCAGTACTTC
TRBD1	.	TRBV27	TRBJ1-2	CASSLEAGGYGYTF	TGTGCCAGCAGTTTAGAGGCAGGGGGCTATGGCTACACCTTC
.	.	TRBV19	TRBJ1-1	CASSPTLRGEAFF	TGTGCCAGTAGTCCGACCCTTCGCGGTGAAGCTTTCTTT
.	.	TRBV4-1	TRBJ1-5	CASSHPGGRYNSNQPQHF	TGCGCCAGCAGCCATCCTGGTGGCCGATATAATAGCAATCAGCCCCAGCATTTT
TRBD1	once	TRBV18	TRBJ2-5	CASSPGQYGETQYF	TGTGCCAGCTCACCGGGACAGTACGGGGAGACCCAGTACTTC
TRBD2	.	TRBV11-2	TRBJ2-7	CASSSDSGIGIYEQYF	TGTGCCAGCAGCTCCGATAGCGGGATAGGAATCTACGAGCAGTACTTC
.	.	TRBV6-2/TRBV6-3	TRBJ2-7	CASSSIPLTASYEQYF	TGTGCCAGCAGCTCCATCCCCTTGACAGCCTCCTACGAGCAGTACTTC
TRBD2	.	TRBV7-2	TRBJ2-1	CASSLGTSQYNEQFF	TGTGCCAGCAGCCTCGGGACTAGTCAGTACAATGAGCAGTTCTTC
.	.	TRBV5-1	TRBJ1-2	CASKAWALGGDGYTF	TGCGCCAGCAAAGCATGGGCCCTGGGGGGTGATGGCTACACCTTC
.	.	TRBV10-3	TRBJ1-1	CAISGQANTEAFF	TGTGCCATCAGTGGACAGGCGAACACTGAAGCTTTCTTT
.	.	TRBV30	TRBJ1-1	CAWSKMGGTEAFF	TGTGCCTGGAGTAAAATGGGGGGAACTGAAGCTTTCTTT
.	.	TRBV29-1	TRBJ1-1	CSVDWQLNTEAFF	TGCAGCGTTGATTGGCAGTTGAACACTGAAGCTTTCTTT
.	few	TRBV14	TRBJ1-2	CASSRSGLFGYTF	TGTGCCAGCAGCCGATCGGGACTCTTTGGCTACACCTTC
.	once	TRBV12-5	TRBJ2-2	CASGFLSWGVTNTGELFF	TGTGCTAGTGGTTTCCTAAGCTGGGGGGTAACGAACACCGGGGAGCTGTTTTTT
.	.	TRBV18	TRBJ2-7	CASSPEGYEQYF	TGTGCCAGCTCACCGGAGGGATACGAGCAGTACTTC
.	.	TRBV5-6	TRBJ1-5	CASSRQYDQPQHF	TGTGCCAGCAGTCGACAGTACGATCAGCCCCAGCATTTT
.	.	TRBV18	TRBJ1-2	CASSPAAGSRYGYTF	TGTGCCAGCTCACCTGCGGCCGGGTCCCGCTATGGCTACACCTTC
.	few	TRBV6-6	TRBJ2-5	CAGRDTNQETQYF	TGTGCCGGCCGGGACACCAACCAAGAGACCCAGTACTTC
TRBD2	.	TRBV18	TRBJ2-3	CASRTSGDTDTQYF	TGTGCCAGCCGGACTAGCGGGGACACAGATACGCAGTATTTT
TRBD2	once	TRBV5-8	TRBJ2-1	CASSLIRTSGTYNEQFF	TGTGCCAGCAGCTTGATTAGGACTAGCGGGACGTACAATGAGCAGTTCTTC
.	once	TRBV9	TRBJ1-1	CASSVAVDRSNTEAFF	TGTGCCAGCAGCGTAGCCGTAGACAGGTCGAACACTGAAGCTTTCTTT